The 19 T cell receptor beta chains given below trace back to one sample, sequenced in a study of cytomegalovirus exposure and HLA in healthy donors (dated by TCRdb to the late 2010s). The library was prepared using the immunoSEQ multiplex PCR assay. A mixture of 60 forward primers for TCR Vbeta segments and 13 reverse primers for TCR Jbeta segments was used in the multiplex PCR. TCRdb retrieved this table from immuneACCESS and kept in-frame rearrangements only. Not all clones are present; in checked studies, unresolved V genes account for under half, and no reason is known for the remainder. The sample table contains roughly 170,000 clones; only one count was recorded for 70% to 85% of them. The ten largest clones represent around 1.5% of the sample. Input material: PBMCs. The receptors were sampled from a woman aged 25-40 years in good health and CMV-seropositive.

The chain uses TRBV7-6 and TRBJ2-3; TRBD2 aligns across 15 bases. The CDR3 has 18 amino acids. CDR1 is SGHVS and CDR2 is FNYEAQ in the germline V gene. The trim removed 1 base at V and 5 bases at J, leaving 7 bases unmatched. CDR3 in amino acids: CASSLDRGLAGGQDTQYF. The CDR3 nucleotides read TGTGCCAGCAGCTTAGATCGGGGACTAGCGGGAGGCCAAGATACGCAGTATTTT.

The CDR3 DNA follows: TGTGCCAGCAGCTTAGGGTACAGGGCCTCCTACGAGCAGTACTTC. Protein product: CASSLGYRASYEQYF. The chain couples TRBV7-8 to TRBJ2-7; tentative D call: TRBD1 (6 bases). Per germline, CDR1 SGHVS and CDR2 FQNEAQ. The CDR3 runs to 15 residues. Trimming removed 1 base from V and 0 bases from J, with 10 bases in between.

The genes are TRBV7-9 and TRBJ2-3; weak D call: TRBD2 (6 bases). The germline V and J ends were trimmed by 1 base and 3 bases, with 14 bases remaining between them. Germline CDR1 and CDR2: SEHNR and FQNEAQ (reference sequence). The CDR3 has 16 residues. CDR3 residues: CASSLGPSELTDTQYF. The CDR3 DNA sequence: TGTGCCAGCAGCTTAGGCCCTAGCGAGTTAACAGATACGCAGTATTTT.

This CDR3 reads CASSASGGAMSYTF. The CDR3, as DNA: TGTGCCAGCAGCGCGTCAGGGGGCGCGATGAGCTACACCTTC. The chain has TRBV2 and TRBJ1-2; 8 nucleotides agree with TRBD1. From germline, CDR1 is SNHLY and CDR2 FYNNEI. Trimming cost V 6 bases and J 9 bases; bases outside gene matches: 12. This CDR3 is built from 14 residues.

V and J are TRBV7-3 and TRBJ2-7, with 10 nucleotides matching TRBD1. V lost 7 bases, J lost 6 bases, and 3 bases stayed unmatched. CDR3 length: 12 amino acids. Per germline, CDR1 SGHTA and CDR2 FQGTGA. The CDR3 reads CASKGQGTEQYF. Written as DNA, the CDR3 is TGTGCCAGCAAGGGACAGGGGACCGAGCAGTACTTC.

The chain links TRBV7-2 to TRBJ1-3, with TRBD1 as a possible D gene (5 bases). Deletions cut 3 bases from V and 0 bases from J, with 9 bases between. Germline assignment: CDR1 SGHTA and CDR2 FQGNSA. This CDR3 spans 15 amino acids. This CDR3 is CASSLTVSSGNTIYF. In DNA, the CDR3 is TGTGCCAGCAGCTTGACAGTCAGCTCTGGAAACACCATATATTTT.

The V call is TRBV9, the J call TRBJ2-6; D is unresolved. Trimming removed 6 bases at V and 0 bases at J, with 4 bases between. Germline V gene sequence: CDR1 SGDLS, CDR2 YYNGEE. The CDR3 has 13 residues. Here the CDR3 DNA reads TGTGCCAGCACAGGCTCTGGGGCCAACGTCCTGACTTTC. Protein product: CASTGSGANVLTF.

A note on this clone: One junction end does not reproduce the germline sequence, and a read error may be involved. The J gene is TRBJ1-5, the V gene TRBV9; a possible D gene is TRBD1 (5 bases). Germline V CDR1 and CDR2: SGDLS, YYNGEE. The CDR3 runs 14 residues. CDR3: CTSSVAGSGQPQHF. The CDR3 DNA sequence: TGTACCAGCAGCGTAGCAGGGTCCGGTCAGCCCCAGCATTTT.

The chain uses TRBV28 and TRBJ1-2; D uncertain. The CDR3 is 14 amino acids. The germline V gene encodes CDR1 MDHEN and CDR2 SYDVKM. The V and J ends lost 7 bases and 1 base respectively, with 13 bases between them. The CDR3 is CASTRQDFNYGYTF. The CDR3 DNA sequence: TGTGCCAGCACCCGACAAGATTTTAACTATGGCTACACCTTC.

CDR3 protein: CASSPGLGGEQFF. CDR3 bases: TGTGCCAGCAGCCCGGGACTAGGAGGTGAGCAGTTCTTC. The V gene is TRBV4-2, the J gene TRBJ2-1; TRBD2 matches at 8 bases. V was clipped by 4 bases and J by 9 bases; unmatched bases: 5. Germline assignment: CDR1 LGHNA and CDR2 YNFKEQ. The CDR3 sequence is 13 residues long.

The V and J genes are TRBV11-2 and TRBJ2-2; 11 nucleotides agree with TRBD2. CDR1 and CDR2 (germline): SGHAT, FQNNGV. V shed 5 bases and J 5 bases; nucleotides not matched to a gene: 7. The CDR3 is 16 residues long. Here the CDR3 reads CASSLRLAGGTGELFF. The DNA for the CDR3 is TGTGCCAGCAGCCTTAGGCTAGCGGGAGGTACCGGGGAGCTGTTTTTT.

V usage is TRBV4-1 and J usage is TRBJ2-7, with D unclear. The CDR3 is 13 residues long. V was pared by 0 bases and J by 6 bases, with 9 bases between. Germline lookup yields CDR1 MGHRA and CDR2 YSYEKL. CDR3 protein: CASSQDHWSEQYF. The CDR3 DNA reads as TGCGCCAGCAGCCAAGATCACTGGTCCGAGCAGTACTTC.

This chain connects TRBV15 to TRBJ2-7; 8 bases line up with TRBD1. Trimming at V came to 5 bases and at J to 2 bases, leaving 8 bases not matched to a gene. Per the germline V gene, CDR1 is LNHNV and CDR2 is YYDKDF (reference sequence). The CDR3 is 15 amino acids. CDR3 residues: CATSRGTGYTYEQYF. For the CDR3, the DNA is TGTGCCACCAGCCGAGGGACAGGTTATACCTACGAGCAGTACTTC.

This CDR3 is CASSLGAGGDNEQFF. CDR3 in DNA: TGCGCCAGCAGCTTGGGAGCGGGAGGGGACAATGAGCAGTTCTTC. V and J are TRBV5-1 and TRBJ2-1; 10 nucleotides match TRBD2. CDR1 is SGHRS and CDR2 is YFSETQ in the germline V gene. This CDR3 comprises 15 residues. V trimming: 0 bases; J trimming: 5 bases; junction bases outside the gene matches: 2.

The CDR3 nucleotides are TGTGCCAGCAGCAGCCTATTGGGGGGGGTAAATGGCTACACCTTC. Its translation: CASSSLLGGVNGYTF. The V and J genes are TRBV27 and TRBJ1-2, with TRBD1 as a possible D gene (5 bases). The CDR3 runs to 15 residues. Trimming removed 6 bases at V and 6 bases at J, with 20 bases between. Germline loops: CDR1 MNHEY, CDR2 SMNVEV (reference sequence).

The chain joins TRBV7-7 to TRBJ2-5; 13 nucleotides align to TRBD2. The V gene's germline CDR1 is SSHAT and CDR2 FNYEAQ (reference sequence). The CDR3 has 15 residues. With V trimmed by 5 bases and J by 4 bases, 4 bases remained unmatched. The chain's CDR3 is CASSQRLAGGETQYF. The CDR3 bases are TGTGCCAGCAGCCAACGACTAGCGGGAGGAGAGACCCAGTACTTC.

The chain employs TRBV28 and TRBJ2-1, with D tentatively TRBD1 (5 bases). CDR1 and CDR2 (germline): MDHEN, SYDVKM. V dropped 3 bases and J dropped 4 bases, with 16 bases sitting between them. This CDR3 is 16 amino acids long. The CDR3 DNA follows: TGTGCCAGCAGTTTCACAGCTCGACAGTCGTACAATGAGCAGTTCTTC. This gives the protein CASSFTARQSYNEQFF.

The CDR3 region is CASRPSSGSTGELFF. DNA of the CDR3: TGTGCCAGCAGACCCTCTAGCGGGAGTACCGGGGAGCTGTTTTTT. The chain couples TRBV7-6 to TRBJ2-2, with 10 bases identical to TRBD2. Germline loops: CDR1 SGHVS, CDR2 FNYEAQ. This CDR3 region has 15 residues. V lost 6 bases to trimming and J lost 5 bases; unmatched junction nucleotides: 6.

The rearrangement joins TRBV14 to TRBJ1-4; D is ambiguous. V was clipped by 0 bases and J by 4 bases, with 9 bases between them. The V gene's germline CDR1 is SGHDN and CDR2 FVKESK. The CDR3 spans 15 residues. Here the CDR3 reads CASSQDRAGNEKLFF. In DNA, the CDR3 is TGTGCCAGCAGCCAAGATAGAGCGGGTAATGAAAAACTGTTTTTT. Variable domain in full (rest from reference TRBV14 and TRBJ1-4): EAGVTQFPSHSVIEKGQTVTLRCDPISGHDNLYWYRRVMGKEIKFLLHFVKESKQDESGMPNNRFLAERTGGTYSTLKVQPAELEDSGVYFCASSQDRAGNEKLFFGSGTQLSVL.